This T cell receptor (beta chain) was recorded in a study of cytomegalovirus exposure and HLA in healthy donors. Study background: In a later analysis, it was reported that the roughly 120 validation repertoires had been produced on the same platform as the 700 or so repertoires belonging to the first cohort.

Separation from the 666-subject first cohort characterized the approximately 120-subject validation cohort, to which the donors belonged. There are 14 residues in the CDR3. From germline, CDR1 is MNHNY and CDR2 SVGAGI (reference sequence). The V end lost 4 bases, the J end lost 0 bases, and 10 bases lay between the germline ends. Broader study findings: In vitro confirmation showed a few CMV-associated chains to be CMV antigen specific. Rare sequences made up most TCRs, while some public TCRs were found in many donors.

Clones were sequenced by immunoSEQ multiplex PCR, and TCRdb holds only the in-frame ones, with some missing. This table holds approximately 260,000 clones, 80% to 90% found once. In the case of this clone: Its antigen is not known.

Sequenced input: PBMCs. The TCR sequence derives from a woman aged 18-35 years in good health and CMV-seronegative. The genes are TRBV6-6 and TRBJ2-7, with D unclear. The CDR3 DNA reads TGTGCCAGCAGTTCCCTCCTTATCTCCTACGAGCAGTACTTC. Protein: CASSSLLISYEQYF.